A single sample is the source of the 25 T cell receptor beta chains below, sequenced in a study of T and B cells in COVID-19 patients. TRB rearrangements were amplified by multiplex PCR with BIOMED2 TRB-A/B primers. Each CDR3 protein is one row after TCRdb ran MiXCR on the multiplex PCR reads. The sample holds under 20,000 distinct CDR3 sequences; 27% are singletons and the top ten take more than 2.5%. Blood genomic DNA input for TRB amplification was roughly 250-500 ng. Source material: blood. These receptors were collected from a human donor who had recovered from COVID-19.

This clonotype showed up many times. The chain combines TRBV27 with TRBJ1-2; a weak D match, TRBD1 (6 bases). The length of the CDR3 is 14 residues. CDR1 MNHEY and CDR2 SMNVEV come from the germline V gene (reference sequence). V was trimmed by 6 bases and J by 6 bases, leaving 17 bases between them. Written as DNA, the CDR3 is TGTGCCAGCAGCCTTAATGGGGGGCAAGATGGCTACACCTTC. This codes for CASSLNGGQDGYTF.

The V call is TRBV12-3 or TRBV12-4, the J call TRBJ2-3, with 8 bases aligning to TRBD2. This CDR3 contains 19 residues. Trimming took 3 bases from V and 4 from J; bases not matched to a gene: 18. The CDR3 DNA follows: TGTGCCAGCAGTTTCCCCAGGGAATCTGTCGGGAGGGTCTCAGATACGCAGTATTTT. Its translation: CASSFPRESVGRVSDTQYF.

The chain recombines TRBV6-5 with TRBJ1-5, with D maybe TRBD1 (6 bases). This CDR3 is built from 14 residues. Looked up from germline, CDR1 is MNHEY and CDR2 is SVGAGI. V lost 6 bases to trimming and J lost 3 bases, with 12 bases between them. CDR3 nucleotides: TGTGCCAGCAGGAAACAGGGCCCCAATCAGCCCCAGCATTTT. Residues: CASRKQGPNQPQHF.

This clonotype is deemed medium-sized. V is TRBV29-1 and J is TRBJ1-2; D is perhaps TRBD1 (6 bases). V was shortened by 6 bases and J by 6 bases, with 17 bases between the two germline ends. The CDR3 extends over 13 amino acids. Germline values: CDR1 SQVTM, CDR2 ANQGSEA. The CDR3 DNA reads as TGCAGCGTCGAGGGACATAGGAGGGATGGCTACACCTTC. It is translated as CSVEGHRRDGYTF.

The chain combines TRBV18 with TRBJ2-4, with D possibly matching TRBD2 (6 bases). Germline lookup yields CDR1 KGHSH and CDR2 LQKENI. Trimming cost V 2 bases and J 7 bases, with 15 bases left between them. This CDR3 is 15 amino acids long. Here the CDR3 reads CASSPSAGIRNIQYF. Written as DNA, the CDR3 is TGTGCCAGCTCACCATCGGCGGGGATTCGGAACATTCAGTACTTC.

The table lists this clonotype with a few counts. The chain carries TRBV5-4 and TRBJ1-1; 9 bases align to TRBD1. Germline trimming cut 4 bases from V and 1 base from J; bases unmatched to any gene: 8. Germline CDR1 reads SGHNT; CDR2 reads YYREEE (reference sequence). This CDR3 comprises 16 residues. CDR3 bases: TGTGCCAGCAGCCCCGGACAGGGGAGGAAGAACACTGAAGCTTTCTTT. Translated: CASSPGQGRKNTEAFF.

The chain has TRBV13 and TRBJ1-2, with D possibly being TRBD1 (6 bases). CDR3 length: 15 residues. Trimming took off 1 base at V and 0 bases at J, with 9 bases between the two ends. Germline lookup yields CDR1 PRHDT and CDR2 FYEKMQ (reference sequence). The CDR3 loop reads CASSLVGQANYGYTF. CDR3 in DNA: TGTGCCAGCAGCTTAGTGGGACAAGCTAACTATGGCTACACCTTC. The full variable domain, rest sourced from reference TRBV13 and TRBJ1-2, is AAGVIQSPRHLIKEKRETATLKCYPIPRHDTVYWYQQGPGQDPQFLISFYEKMQSDKGSIPDRFSAQQFSDYHSELNMSSLELGDSALYFCASSLVGQANYGYTFGSGTRLTVV.

This clonotype was found many times. This chain links TRBV5-4 with TRBJ2-1; 8 positions agree with TRBD1. The CDR3 is made up of 13 amino acids. Germline assignment: CDR1 SGHNT and CDR2 YYREEE (reference sequence). Trimming at V came to 4 bases and at J to 6 bases, leaving 3 bases not matched to a gene. CDR3 region: CASSPTGGNEQFF. CDR3 nucleotide sequence: TGTGCCAGCAGCCCAACAGGGGGCAATGAGCAGTTCTTC.

This clonotype was counted a few times. The rearrangement uses TRBV5-1 and TRBJ2-3; 7 bases are shared with TRBD2. V dropped 3 bases and J dropped 0; count of bases not matched to a gene: 4. In germline, CDR1 is SGHRS, CDR2 YFSETQ. The CDR3 consists of 15 residues. Here the CDR3 DNA reads TGCGCCAGCAGCTGGGGGGGGAGTAGCACAGATACGCAGTATTTT. Protein product: CASSWGGSSTDTQYF.

The chain recombines TRBV20-1 with TRBJ2-7, with 7 bases matching TRBD2. The CDR3 is 12 residues long. Losses at the gene ends were 6 bases for V and 6 bases for J; bases not matched to a gene: 8. Germline V lookup: CDR1 DFQATT, CDR2 SNEGSKA (reference sequence). The CDR3 region has the DNA TGCAGTGCATCTTGGCGGGAGTTCGAGCAGTACTTC. Protein sequence: CSASWREFEQYF.

This clonotype appeared a single time. The genes are TRBV7-6 and TRBJ1-4; no clear D gene. From germline, CDR1 is SGHVS and CDR2 FNYEAQ. This CDR3 comprises 17 residues. Trimming stripped 1 base from V and 0 bases from J, with 12 bases between. The CDR3 loop reads CASSLEIDPATNEKLFF. CDR3 bases: TGTGCCAGCAGCTTAGAAATCGACCCTGCAACTAATGAAAAACTGTTTTTT.

This clonotype rates as medium-sized (0.01 to 0.1%). The chain uses TRBV19 and TRBJ2-5; D perhaps matches TRBD1 (6 bases). There are 13 residues in the CDR3. V lost 6 bases, J lost 7 bases, and 15 bases lay in between. The germline CDR1 and CDR2 sequences are LNHDA and SQIVND (reference sequence). This CDR3 reads CASRGTRDVTQYF. CDR3 DNA sequence: TGTGCCAGTAGGGGGACAAGAGACGTGACCCAGTACTTC.

The chain links TRBV15 to TRBJ2-7, with D hard to call. V was clipped by 0 bases and J by 0 bases, with 9 bases between them. The V gene's germline CDR1 is LNHNV and CDR2 YYDKDF (reference sequence). CDR3 length equals 15 residues. CDR3 in amino acids: CATSRDGGLSYEQYF. The CDR3, as DNA: TGTGCCACCAGCAGAGATGGTGGGCTCTCCTACGAGCAGTACTTC. Using reference TRBV15 and TRBJ2-7 for the parts outside the CDR3, the full variable domain is DAMVIQNPRYQVTQFGKPVTLSCSQTLNHNVMYWYQQKSSQAPKLLFHYYDKDFNNEADTPDNFQSRRPNTSFCFLDIRSPGLGDTAMYLCATSRDGGLSYEQYFGPGTRLTVT.

In this sample, this clonotype is medium-sized. The chain has TRBV29-1 and TRBJ1-3; no firm D call. The CDR3 sequence is 13 residues long. Trimming pared 7 bases from V and 4 bases from J, leaving 14 bases between. Germline V lookup: CDR1 SQVTM, CDR2 ANQGSEA. CDR3: CSAGSSGGNTIYF. CDR3 bases: TGCAGCGCCGGGAGCTCAGGCGGAAACACCATATATTTT.

This clonotype was seen a single time. This may come from a read error, since a much larger clone is one base off. The chain is built from TRBV6-5 and TRBJ2-1, with D unclear. Germline V gives CDR1 MNHEY, CDR2 SVGAGI. V lost 7 bases to trimming and J lost 9 bases, with 22 bases between them. The length of the CDR3 is 15 residues. CDR3 sequence (DNA): TGTGCCAGCAACTCAGACCTTCCGACAATCGGTGAGCAGTTCTTC. Translation: CASNSDLPTIGEQFF.

This rearrangement joins TRBV7-9 to TRBJ2-7, with 7 bases fitting TRBD2. V was pared by 7 bases and J by 7 bases, with 13 bases of the junction left unmatched. The CDR3 is 14 residues long. Per the germline V gene, CDR1 is SEHNR and CDR2 is FQNEAQ (reference sequence). The CDR3 region is CASTNPGGPREQYF. The CDR3 nucleotides are TGTGCCAGCACTAACCCGGGGGGTCCCCGGGAGCAGTACTTC.

The J gene is TRBJ1-3, the V gene TRBV7-9; no firm D call. V was cut by 3 bases and J by 0 bases, with 6 bases left in between. The length of the CDR3 is 14 residues. Germline V gene sequence: CDR1 SEHNR, CDR2 FQNEAQ (reference sequence). CDR3 sequence reads: CASSFLTSGNTIYF. In DNA form, the CDR3 reads TGTGCCAGCAGCTTCCTAACCTCTGGAAACACCATATATTTT.

This clonotype was recorded a few times. The chain employs TRBV30 and TRBJ2-7; 9 bases are shared with TRBD1. The CDR3 contains 12 residues. Germline V gene sequence: CDR1 GTSNPN, CDR2 SVGIG (reference sequence). With 5 bases clipped from V and 6 bases from J, the junction kept 5 bases outside the gene matches. CDR3 amino acids: CAWGQGFSEQYF. CDR3 DNA: TGTGCCTGGGGACAGGGGTTCAGCGAGCAGTACTTC.

This clonotype showed up many times. The chain recombines TRBV7-9 with TRBJ2-3, with D hard to call. Germline CDR1 is SEHNR and CDR2 is FQNEAQ (reference sequence). Trimming removed 5 bases from V and 6 bases from J, with 12 bases in between. The CDR3 is 13 residues long. CDR3 sequence reads: CASSLVGRDTQYF. In DNA form, the CDR3 reads TGTGCCAGCAGCCTTGTCGGCCGGGATACGCAGTATTTT.

This clonotype has a count of ten or more. This sequence joins TRBV6-5 and TRBJ1-2, with TRBD1 matching 7 bases. This CDR3 comprises 14 residues. V lost 2 bases to trimming and J lost 4 bases; unmatched junction nucleotides: 4. Germline V gives CDR1 MNHEY, CDR2 SVGAGI. CDR3 amino acids: CASSYVGQTYGYTF. The CDR3 DNA reads as TGTGCCAGCAGTTACGTGGGACAGACCTATGGCTACACCTTC.

The chain has TRBV18 and TRBJ1-1; D is possibly TRBD1 (5 bases). CDR1 KGHSH and CDR2 LQKENI come from the germline V gene. The ends were cut back, 3 bases at V and 5 bases at J, with 16 bases in the middle. The CDR3 runs 15 residues. The DNA of the CDR3 is TGTGCCAGCTCACCGGGGACGCACAAGACAACTGAAGCTTTCTTT. Translated, it gives CASSPGTHKTTEAFF.

By share, this clonotype counts as medium-sized. The chain carries TRBV29-1 and TRBJ1-1; D is unresolved. The CDR3 sequence is 14 residues long. Trimming removed 5 bases at V and 5 bases at J, with 18 bases between. Germline V lookup: CDR1 SQVTM, CDR2 ANQGSEA. CDR3 residues: CSVRGREEKTEAFF. CDR3 sequence (DNA): TGCAGCGTTCGAGGGAGGGAGGAGAAAACTGAAGCTTTCTTT. The full variable domain, completed using reference TRBV29-1 and TRBJ1-1, is SAVISQKPSRDICQRGTSLTIQCQVDSQVTMMFWYRQQPGQSLTLIATANQGSEATYESGFVIDKFPISRPNLTFSTLTVSNMSPEDSSIYLCSVRGREEKTEAFFGQGTRLTVV.

The chain uses TRBV19 and TRBJ2-7; D unresolved. V was pared by 8 bases and J by 9 bases, with 26 bases between. CDR3 length: 15 amino acids. CDR1 LNHDA and CDR2 SQIVND come from the germline V gene (reference sequence). This chain's CDR3 is CASSPGRPIGAGQYF. For the CDR3, the DNA is TGTGCCAGTTCTCCCGGACGTCCCATAGGTGCCGGGCAGTACTTC.

This clonotype was detected a few times. The CDR3 is CASSYILTSGATAETQYF. The CDR3 nucleotides read TGTGCCAGCAGTTATATTCTGACAAGCGGGGCAACCGCGGAGACCCAGTACTTC. This chain connects TRBV6-5 to TRBJ2-5, with 7 nucleotides matching TRBD2. Trimming took 3 bases from V and 5 from J; bases not matched to a gene: 18. Germline CDR1 is MNHEY and CDR2 is SVGAGI. This CDR3 is built from 18 residues.

Only a few counts were recorded for this clonotype. This chain connects TRBV7-9 to TRBJ1-2, with unresolved D. With 3 bases removed from V and 4 bases from J, the gap between germline ends came to 9 bases. The CDR3 contains 13 residues. Germline CDR1 reads SEHNR; CDR2 reads FQNEAQ (reference sequence). Here the CDR3 reads CASSFKAAYGYTF. The CDR3, as DNA: TGTGCCAGCAGCTTTAAAGCCGCCTATGGCTACACCTTC. The full variable domain, in which reference TRBV7-9 and TRBJ1-2 provide the parts outside the CDR3, is DTGVSQNPRHKITKRGQNVTFRCDPISEHNRLYWYRQTLGQGPEFLTYFQNEAQLEKSRLLSDRFSAERPKGSFSTLEIQRTEQGDSAMYLCASSFKAAYGYTFGSGTRLTVV.